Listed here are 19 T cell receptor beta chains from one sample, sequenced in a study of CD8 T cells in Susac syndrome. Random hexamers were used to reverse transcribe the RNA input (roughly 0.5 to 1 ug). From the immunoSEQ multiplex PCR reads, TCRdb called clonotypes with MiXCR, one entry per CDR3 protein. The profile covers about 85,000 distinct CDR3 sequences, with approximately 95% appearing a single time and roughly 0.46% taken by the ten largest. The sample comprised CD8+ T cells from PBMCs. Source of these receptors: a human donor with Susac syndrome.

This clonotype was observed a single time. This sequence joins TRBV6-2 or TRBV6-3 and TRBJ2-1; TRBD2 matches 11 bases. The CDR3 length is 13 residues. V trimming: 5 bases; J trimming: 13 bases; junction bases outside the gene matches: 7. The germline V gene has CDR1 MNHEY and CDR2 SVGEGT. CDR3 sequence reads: CASSLGLAGTQFF. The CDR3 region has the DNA TGTGCCAGCAGTCTCGGACTAGCGGGTACTCAGTTCTTC.

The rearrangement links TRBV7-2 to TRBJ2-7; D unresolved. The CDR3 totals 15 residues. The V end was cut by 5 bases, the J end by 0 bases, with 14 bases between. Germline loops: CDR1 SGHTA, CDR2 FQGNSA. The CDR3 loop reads CASSPPWSSSYEQYF. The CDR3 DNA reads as TGTGCCAGCAGCCCCCCTTGGTCTAGCTCCTACGAGCAGTACTTC.

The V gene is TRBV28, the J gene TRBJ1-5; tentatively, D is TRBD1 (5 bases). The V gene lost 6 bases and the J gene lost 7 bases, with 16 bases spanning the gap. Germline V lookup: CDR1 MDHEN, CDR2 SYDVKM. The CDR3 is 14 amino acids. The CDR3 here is CASSLKGVKQPQHF. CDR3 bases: TGTGCCAGCAGCCTTAAAGGGGTGAAGCAGCCCCAGCATTTT.

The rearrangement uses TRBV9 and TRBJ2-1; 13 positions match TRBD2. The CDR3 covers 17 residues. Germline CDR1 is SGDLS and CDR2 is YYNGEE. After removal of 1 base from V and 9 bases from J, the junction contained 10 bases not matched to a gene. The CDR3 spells CASSVSGLAGKLGEQFF. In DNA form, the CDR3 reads TGTGCCAGCAGCGTATCGGGACTAGCGGGGAAGCTTGGTGAGCAGTTCTTC. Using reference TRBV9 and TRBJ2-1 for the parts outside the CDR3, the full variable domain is DSGVTQTPKHLITATGQRVTLRCSPRSGDLSVYWYQQSLDQGLQFLIQYYNGEERAKGNILERFSAQQFPDLHSELNLSSLELGDSALYFCASSVSGLAGKLGEQFFGPGTRLTVL.

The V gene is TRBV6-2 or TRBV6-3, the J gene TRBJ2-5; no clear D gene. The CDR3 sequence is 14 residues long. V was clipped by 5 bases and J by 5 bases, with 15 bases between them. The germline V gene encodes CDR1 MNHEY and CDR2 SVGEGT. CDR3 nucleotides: TGTGCCAGCAGTCCCGACCCAGTCGTGGAGACCCAGTACTTC. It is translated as CASSPDPVVETQYF.

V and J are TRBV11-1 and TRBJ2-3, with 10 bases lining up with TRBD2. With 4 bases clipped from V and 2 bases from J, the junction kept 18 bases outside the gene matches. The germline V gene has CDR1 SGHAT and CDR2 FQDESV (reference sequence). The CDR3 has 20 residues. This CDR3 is CASSSRLESGRAFNTDTQYF. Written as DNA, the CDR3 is TGTGCCAGCAGCTCTAGACTGGAAAGCGGGAGGGCCTTTAACACAGATACGCAGTATTTT.

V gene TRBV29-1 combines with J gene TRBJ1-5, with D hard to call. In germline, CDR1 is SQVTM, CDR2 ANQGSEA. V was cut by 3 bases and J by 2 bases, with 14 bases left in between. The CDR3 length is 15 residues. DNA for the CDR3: TGCAGCGTTGAGTTTACAGCTATGGGCAATCAGCCCCAGCATTTT. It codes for CSVEFTAMGNQPQHF.

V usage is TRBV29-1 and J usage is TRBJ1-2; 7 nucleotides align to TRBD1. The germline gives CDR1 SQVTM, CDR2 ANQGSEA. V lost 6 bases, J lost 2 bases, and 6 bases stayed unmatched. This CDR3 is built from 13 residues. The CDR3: CSVEGQLNYGYTF. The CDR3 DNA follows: TGCAGCGTCGAGGGACAGCTCAACTATGGCTACACCTTC.

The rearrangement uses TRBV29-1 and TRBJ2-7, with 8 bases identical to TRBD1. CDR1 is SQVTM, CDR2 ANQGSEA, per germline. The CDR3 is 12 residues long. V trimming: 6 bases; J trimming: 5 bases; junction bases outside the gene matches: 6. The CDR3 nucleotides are TGCAGCGTGGACCAGGGGGCAGACGAGCAGTACTTC. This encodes CSVDQGADEQYF.

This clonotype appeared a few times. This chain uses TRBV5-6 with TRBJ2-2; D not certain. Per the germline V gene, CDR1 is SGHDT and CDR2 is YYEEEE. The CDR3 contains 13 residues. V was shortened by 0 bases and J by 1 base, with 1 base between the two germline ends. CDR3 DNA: TGTGCCAGCAGCTTGGGGAACACCGGGGAGCTGTTTTTT. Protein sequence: CASSLGNTGELFF.

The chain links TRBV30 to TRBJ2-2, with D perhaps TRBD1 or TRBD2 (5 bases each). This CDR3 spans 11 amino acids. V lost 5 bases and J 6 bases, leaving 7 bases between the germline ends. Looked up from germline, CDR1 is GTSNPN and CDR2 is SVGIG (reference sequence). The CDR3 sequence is CAWWGPGELFF. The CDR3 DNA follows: TGTGCCTGGTGGGGACCCGGGGAGCTGTTTTTT. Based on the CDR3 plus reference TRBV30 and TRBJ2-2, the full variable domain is SQTIHQWPATLVQPVGSPLSLECTVEGTSNPNLYWYRQAAGRGLQLLFYSVGIGQISSEVPQNLSASRPQDRQFILSSKKLLLSDSGFYLCAWWGPGELFFGEGSRLTVL.

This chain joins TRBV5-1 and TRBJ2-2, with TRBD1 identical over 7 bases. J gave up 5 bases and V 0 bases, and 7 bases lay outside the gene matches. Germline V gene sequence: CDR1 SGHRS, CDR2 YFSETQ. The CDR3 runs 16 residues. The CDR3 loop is CASSLASTGWTGELFF. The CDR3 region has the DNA TGCGCCAGCAGCTTGGCCTCGACAGGGTGGACCGGGGAGCTGTTTTTT. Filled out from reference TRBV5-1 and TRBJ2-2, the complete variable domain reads KAGVTQTPRYLIKTRGQQVTLSCSPISGHRSVSWYQQTPGQGLQFLFEYFSETQRNKGNFPGRFSGRQFSNSRSEMNVSTLELGDSALYLCASSLASTGWTGELFFGEGSRLTVL.

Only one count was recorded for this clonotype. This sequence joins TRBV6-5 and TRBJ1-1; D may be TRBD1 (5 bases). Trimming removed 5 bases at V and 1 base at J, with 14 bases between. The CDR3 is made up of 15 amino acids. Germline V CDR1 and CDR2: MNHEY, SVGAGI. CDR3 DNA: TGTGCCAGCAGTCCTATGCAGGGCCGGAACACTGAAGCTTTCTTT. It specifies CASSPMQGRNTEAFF.

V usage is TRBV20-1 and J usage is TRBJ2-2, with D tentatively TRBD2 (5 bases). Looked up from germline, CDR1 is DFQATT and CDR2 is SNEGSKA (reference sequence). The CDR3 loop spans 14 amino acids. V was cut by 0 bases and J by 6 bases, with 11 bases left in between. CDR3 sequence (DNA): TGCAGTGCTAGAGAGACTGCCGGGGCCGGGGAGCTGTTTTTT. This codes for CSARETAGAGELFF.

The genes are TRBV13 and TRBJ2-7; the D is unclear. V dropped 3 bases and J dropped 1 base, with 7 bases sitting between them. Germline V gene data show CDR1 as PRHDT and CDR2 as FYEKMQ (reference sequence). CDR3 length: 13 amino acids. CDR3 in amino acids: CASSLGESYEQYF. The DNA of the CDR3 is TGTGCCAGCAGCTTGGGCGAGTCCTACGAGCAGTACTTC. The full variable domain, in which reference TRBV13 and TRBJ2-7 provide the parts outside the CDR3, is AAGVIQSPRHLIKEKRETATLKCYPIPRHDTVYWYQQGPGQDPQFLISFYEKMQSDKGSIPDRFSAQQFSDYHSELNMSSLELGDSALYFCASSLGESYEQYFGPGTRLTVT.

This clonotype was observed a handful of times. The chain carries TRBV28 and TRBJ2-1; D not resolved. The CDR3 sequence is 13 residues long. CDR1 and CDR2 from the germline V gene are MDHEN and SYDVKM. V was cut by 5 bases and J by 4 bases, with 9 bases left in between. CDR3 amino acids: CASSPTPYNEQFF. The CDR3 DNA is TGTGCCAGCAGTCCCACCCCGTACAATGAGCAGTTCTTC.

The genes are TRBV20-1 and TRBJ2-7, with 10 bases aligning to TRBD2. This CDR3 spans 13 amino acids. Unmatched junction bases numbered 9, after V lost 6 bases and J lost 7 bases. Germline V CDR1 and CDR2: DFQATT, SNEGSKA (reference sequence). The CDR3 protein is CSAPEVAGGEQYF. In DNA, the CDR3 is TGCAGTGCCCCGGAGGTAGCGGGAGGAGAGCAGTACTTC.

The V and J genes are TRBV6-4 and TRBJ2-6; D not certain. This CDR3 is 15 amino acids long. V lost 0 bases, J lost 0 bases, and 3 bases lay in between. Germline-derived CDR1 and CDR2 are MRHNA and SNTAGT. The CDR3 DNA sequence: TGTGCCAGCAGTGACTCTAGCTCTGGGGCCAACGTCCTGACTTTC. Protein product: CASSDSSSGANVLTF.

The CDR3 spells CASSPMEDSPHYEQYF. The CDR3 region has the DNA TGTGCCAGCAGCCCCATGGAGGACAGCCCTCACTACGAGCAGTACTTC. The chain carries TRBV11-2 and TRBJ2-7, with D perhaps matching TRBD1 (6 bases). Germline CDR1 SGHAT, CDR2 FQNNGV. The V and J ends lost 5 bases and 3 bases respectively, with 20 bases between them. The CDR3 is 16 residues long.